The sequence of this TCR beta chain was determined in a study of cytomegalovirus exposure and HLA in healthy donors. The PCR was carried out with 60 Vbeta primers and 13 Jbeta primers. The data were produced by immunoSEQ multiplex PCR, yet TCRdb's version contains in-frame clones alone and is incomplete. The table includes roughly 120,000 clones, 73% detected once. The table lists this clone with a few counts. Its cognate antigen is unknown. Study-wide points: It was likely that a cluster of highly shared sequence variants was a sequencing artifact. A few CMV-associated chains proved CMV antigen-specific in vitro.

Germline V gives CDR1 SGHTA, CDR2 FQGTGA. V gave up 2 bases and J gave up 1 base, with 11 bases separating them. This CDR3 spans 15 amino acids. All donors participated as healthy donors of bone marrow. V and J are TRBV7-3 and TRBJ2-5; TRBD2 is a possible D gene (6 bases). The clonotype was recovered from a man between 60 and 75 years old in good health and CMV-seropositive. The specimen sequenced was PBMCs. The CDR3, as DNA: TGTGCCAGCAGCTTAGGCGGGGAGAGCCAAGAGACCCAGTACTTC. Amino acids: CASSLGGESQETQYF.